This T cell receptor (beta chain) stems from a study of blood T cell repertoires in COVID-19. V was cut by 2 bases and J by 8 bases, with 7 bases left in between. Germline V lookup: CDR1 SGHAT, CDR2 FQNNGV. This CDR3 has 13 residues. Clones were read by immunoSEQ multiplex PCR, and TCRdb kept only the in-frame ones, dropping some. The sample holds fewer than 200,000 clones, around 82% seen once. V and J are TRBV11-2 and TRBJ1-6; D ambiguous. The receptor comes from a woman between 50 and 59 years old in a cohort exposed to, infected with or recovered from COVID-19 (not recorded which). Source material: PBMCs or T cells enriched from blood (not recorded which). The CDR3 loop is CASSLWSDSPLHF. Here the CDR3 DNA reads TGTGCCAGCAGCTTATGGAGTGATTCACCCCTCCACTTT.